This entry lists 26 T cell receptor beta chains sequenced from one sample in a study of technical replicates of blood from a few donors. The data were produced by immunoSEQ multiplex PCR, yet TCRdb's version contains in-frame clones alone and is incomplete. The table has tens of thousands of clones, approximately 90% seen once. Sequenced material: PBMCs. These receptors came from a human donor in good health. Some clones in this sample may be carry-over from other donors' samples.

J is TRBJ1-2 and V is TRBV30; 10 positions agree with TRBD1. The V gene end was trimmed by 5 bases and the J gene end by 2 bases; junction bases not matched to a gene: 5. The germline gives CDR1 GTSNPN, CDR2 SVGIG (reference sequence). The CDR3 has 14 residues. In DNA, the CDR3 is TGTGCCTGGCTGACAGGGGGCTCGAACTATGGCTACACCTTC. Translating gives CAWLTGGSNYGYTF.

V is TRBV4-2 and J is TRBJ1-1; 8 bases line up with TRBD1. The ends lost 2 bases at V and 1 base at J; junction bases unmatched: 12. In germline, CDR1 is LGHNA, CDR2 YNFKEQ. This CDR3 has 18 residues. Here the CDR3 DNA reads TGTGCCAGCAGCCAACCGGACAGGGTTGTTGTTTGGAACACTGAAGCTTTCTTT. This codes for CASSQPDRVVVWNTEAFF.

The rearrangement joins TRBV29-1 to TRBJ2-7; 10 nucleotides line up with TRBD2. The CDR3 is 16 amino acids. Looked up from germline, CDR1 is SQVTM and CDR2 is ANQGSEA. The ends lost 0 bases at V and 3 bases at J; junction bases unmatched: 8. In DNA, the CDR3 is TGCAGCGTTGAAGATCTAGGCCTAGCGGGAGACTACGAGCAGTACTTC. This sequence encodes CSVEDLGLAGDYEQYF.

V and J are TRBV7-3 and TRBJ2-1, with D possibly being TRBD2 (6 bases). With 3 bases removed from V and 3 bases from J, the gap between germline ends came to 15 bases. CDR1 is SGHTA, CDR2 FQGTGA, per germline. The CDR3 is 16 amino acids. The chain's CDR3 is CASSFGGGDGYNEQFF. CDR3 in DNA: TGTGCCAGCAGCTTTGGAGGCGGGGATGGCTACAATGAGCAGTTCTTC.

The DNA of the CDR3 is TGTGCCAGCAGCTTAGTACAGGGGAACACTGAAGCTTTCTTT. Protein: CASSLVQGNTEAFF. The V call is TRBV11-2, the J call TRBJ1-1; D perhaps matches TRBD1 (6 bases). The germline gives CDR1 SGHAT, CDR2 FQNNGV. The germline V and J ends were trimmed by 1 base and 1 base, with 7 bases remaining between them. CDR3 length: 14 residues.

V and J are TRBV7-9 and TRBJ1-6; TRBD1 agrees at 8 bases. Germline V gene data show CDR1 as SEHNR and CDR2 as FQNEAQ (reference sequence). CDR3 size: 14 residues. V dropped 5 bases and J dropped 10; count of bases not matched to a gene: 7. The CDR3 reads CASSQTGGESPLHF. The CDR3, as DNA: TGTGCCAGCAGCCAAACAGGGGGAGAGTCACCCCTCCACTTT.

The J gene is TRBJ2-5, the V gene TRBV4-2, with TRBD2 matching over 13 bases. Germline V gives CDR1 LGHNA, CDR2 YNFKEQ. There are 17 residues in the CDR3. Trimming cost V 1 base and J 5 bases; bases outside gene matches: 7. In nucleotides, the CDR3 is TGTGCCAGCAGCCAAGGGACTAGCGGGGGTGGCCTGGAGACCCAGTACTTC. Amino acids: CASSQGTSGGGLETQYF.

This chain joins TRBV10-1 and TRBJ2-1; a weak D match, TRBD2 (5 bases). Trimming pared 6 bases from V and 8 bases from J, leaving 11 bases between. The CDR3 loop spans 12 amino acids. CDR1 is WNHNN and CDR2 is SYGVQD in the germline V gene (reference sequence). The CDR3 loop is CASSDGSDEQFF. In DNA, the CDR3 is TGCGCCAGCAGCGACGGTAGCGATGAGCAGTTCTTC.

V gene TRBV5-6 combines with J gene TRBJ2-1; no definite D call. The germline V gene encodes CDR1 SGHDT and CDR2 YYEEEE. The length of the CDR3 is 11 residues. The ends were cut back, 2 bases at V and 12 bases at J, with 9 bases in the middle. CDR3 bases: TGTGCCAGCAGCTTTGAAAGAGGGCAGTTCTTC. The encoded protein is CASSFERGQFF.

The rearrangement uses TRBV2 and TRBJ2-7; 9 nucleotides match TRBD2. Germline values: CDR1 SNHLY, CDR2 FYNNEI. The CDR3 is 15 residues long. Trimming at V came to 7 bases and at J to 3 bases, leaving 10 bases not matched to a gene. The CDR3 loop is CASIYPAGGIYEQYF. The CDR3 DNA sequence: TGTGCCAGCATCTACCCAGCGGGGGGAATCTACGAGCAGTACTTC.

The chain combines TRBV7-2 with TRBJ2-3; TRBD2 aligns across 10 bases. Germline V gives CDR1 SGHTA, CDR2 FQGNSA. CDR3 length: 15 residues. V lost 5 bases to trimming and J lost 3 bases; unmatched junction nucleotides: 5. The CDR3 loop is CASSPSGSRTDTQYF. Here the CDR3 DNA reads TGTGCCAGCAGCCCTAGCGGGAGTAGAACAGATACGCAGTATTTT.

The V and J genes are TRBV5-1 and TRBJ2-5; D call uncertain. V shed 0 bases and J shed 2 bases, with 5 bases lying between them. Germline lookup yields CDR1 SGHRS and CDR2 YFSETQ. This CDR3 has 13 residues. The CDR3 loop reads CASSLVRQETQYF. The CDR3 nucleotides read TGCGCCAGCAGCTTGGTCAGGCAAGAGACCCAGTACTTC.

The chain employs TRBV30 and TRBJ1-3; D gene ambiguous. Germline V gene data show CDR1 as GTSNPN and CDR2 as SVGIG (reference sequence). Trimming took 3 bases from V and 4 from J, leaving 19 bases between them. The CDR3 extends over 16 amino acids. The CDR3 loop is CAWRAPETNLGNTIYF. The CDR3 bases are TGTGCCTGGAGGGCCCCGGAGACGAATCTCGGAAACACCATATATTTT. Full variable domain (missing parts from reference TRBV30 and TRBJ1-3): SQTIHQWPATLVQPVGSPLSLECTVEGTSNPNLYWYRQAAGRGLQLLFYSVGIGQISSEVPQNLSASRPQDRQFILSSKKLLLSDSGFYLCAWRAPETNLGNTIYFGEGSWLTVV.

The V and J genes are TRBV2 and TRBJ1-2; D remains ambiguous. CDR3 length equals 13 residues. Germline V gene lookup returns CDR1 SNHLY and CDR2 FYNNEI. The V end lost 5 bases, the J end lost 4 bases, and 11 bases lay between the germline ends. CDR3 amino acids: CASSYSAGYGYTF. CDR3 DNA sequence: TGTGCCAGCAGTTATTCGGCAGGCTATGGCTACACCTTC.

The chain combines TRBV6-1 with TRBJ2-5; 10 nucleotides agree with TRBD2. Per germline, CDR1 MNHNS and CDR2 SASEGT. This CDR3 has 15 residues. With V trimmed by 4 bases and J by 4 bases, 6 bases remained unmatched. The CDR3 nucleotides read TGTGCCAGCAGTGGGATAGCGGGAGGAGGAGAGACCCAGTACTTC. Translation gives CASSGIAGGGETQYF.

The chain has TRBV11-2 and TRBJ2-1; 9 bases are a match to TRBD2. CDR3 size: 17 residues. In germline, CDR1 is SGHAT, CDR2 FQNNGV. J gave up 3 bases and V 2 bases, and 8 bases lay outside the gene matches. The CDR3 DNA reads TGTGCCAGCAGCTTAACCAGCGGGGGGAGTAGCTACAATGAGCAGTTCTTC. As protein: CASSLTSGGSSYNEQFF.

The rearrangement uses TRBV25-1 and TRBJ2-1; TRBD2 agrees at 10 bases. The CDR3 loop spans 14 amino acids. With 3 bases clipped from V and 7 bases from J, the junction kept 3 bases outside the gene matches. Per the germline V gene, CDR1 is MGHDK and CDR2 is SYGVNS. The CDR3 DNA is TGTGCCAGCAGTGATAGCGGGAGGAGTAATGAGCAGTTCTTC. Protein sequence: CASSDSGRSNEQFF.

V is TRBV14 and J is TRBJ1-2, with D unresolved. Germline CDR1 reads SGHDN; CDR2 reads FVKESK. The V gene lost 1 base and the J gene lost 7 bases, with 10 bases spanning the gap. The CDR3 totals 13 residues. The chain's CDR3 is CASSQAGLGGYTF. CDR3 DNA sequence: TGTGCCAGCAGCCAAGCAGGTTTAGGTGGCTACACCTTC.

Written as DNA, the CDR3 is TGTGCCAGCGTTACAGGGGCGAAGGGCTACACCTTC. Encoded protein: CASVTGAKGYTF. This chain links TRBV27 with TRBJ1-2; 7 positions match TRBD1. The CDR3 has 12 amino acids. Losses at the gene ends were 8 bases for V and 8 bases for J; bases not matched to a gene: 8. Germline CDR1 and CDR2: MNHEY and SMNVEV (reference sequence).

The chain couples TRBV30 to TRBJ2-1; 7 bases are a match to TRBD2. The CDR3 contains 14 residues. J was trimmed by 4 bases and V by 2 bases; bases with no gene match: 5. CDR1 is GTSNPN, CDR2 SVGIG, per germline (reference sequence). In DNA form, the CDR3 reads TGTGCCTGGAGTACTGGAGCGGGGTACAATGAGCAGTTCTTC. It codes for CAWSTGAGYNEQFF.

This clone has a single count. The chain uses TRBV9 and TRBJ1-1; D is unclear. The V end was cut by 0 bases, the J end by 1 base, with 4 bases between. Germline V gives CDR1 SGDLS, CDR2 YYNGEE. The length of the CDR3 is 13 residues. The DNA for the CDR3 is TGTGCCAGCAGCGTAGTGGCGAACACTGAAGCTTTCTTT. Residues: CASSVVANTEAFF.

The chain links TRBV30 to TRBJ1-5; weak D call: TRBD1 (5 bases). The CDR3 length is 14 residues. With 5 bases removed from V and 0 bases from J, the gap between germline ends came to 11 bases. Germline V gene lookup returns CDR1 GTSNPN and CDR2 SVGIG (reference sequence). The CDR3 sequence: CAWAGGLSNQPQHF. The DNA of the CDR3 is TGTGCCTGGGCCGGGGGACTTAGCAATCAGCCCCAGCATTTT.

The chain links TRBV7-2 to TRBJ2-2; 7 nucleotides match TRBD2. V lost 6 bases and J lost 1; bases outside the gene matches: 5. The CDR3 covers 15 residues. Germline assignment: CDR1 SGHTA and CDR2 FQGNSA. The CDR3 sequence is CASRPGGGNTGELFF. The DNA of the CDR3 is TGTGCCAGCAGGCCGGGGGGAGGGAACACCGGGGAGCTGTTTTTT.

The CDR3 loop is CASSQDRRWYGYTF. In DNA, the CDR3 is TGCGCCAGCAGCCAAGATCGCAGATGGTATGGCTACACCTTC. The chain uses TRBV4-3 and TRBJ1-2, with D hard to call. CDR1 and CDR2 (germline): LGHNA, YSLEER. The CDR3 consists of 14 residues. V lost 0 bases, J lost 5 bases, and 10 bases lay in between.

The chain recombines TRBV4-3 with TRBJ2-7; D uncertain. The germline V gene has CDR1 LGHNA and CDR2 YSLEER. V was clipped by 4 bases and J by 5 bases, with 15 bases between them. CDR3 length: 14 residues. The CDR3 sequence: CASSRNAGVDEQYF. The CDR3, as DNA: TGCGCCAGCAGCCGAAATGCCGGAGTCGACGAGCAGTACTTC.

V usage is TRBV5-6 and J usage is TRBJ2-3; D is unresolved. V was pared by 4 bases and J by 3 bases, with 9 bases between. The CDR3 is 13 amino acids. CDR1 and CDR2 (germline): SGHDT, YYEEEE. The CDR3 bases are TGTGCCAGCAGCCCCCCCATGACAGATACGCAGTATTTT. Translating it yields CASSPPMTDTQYF.